The source of this T cell receptor (beta chain) is a study of control samples from healthy donors and cancer patients. Some clones are missing from TCRdb's copy, which holds only in-frame ones; the method was immunoSEQ multiplex PCR. The table lists tens of thousands of clones, around 89% of them singletons. This clone was observed once. Per germline, CDR1 SEHNR and CDR2 FQNEAQ (reference sequence). This CDR3 has 15 residues. V was pared by 5 bases and J by 8 bases, with 19 bases between. Sample: blood. This sequence was found in a woman between 65 and 79 years old in good health. The gene calls are TRBV7-9 and TRBJ2-1; maybe TRBD1 (6 bases). The CDR3 here is CASSLDTGSLDEQFF. In DNA, the CDR3 is TGTGCCAGCAGCCTTGACACAGGGAGCTTGGATGAGCAGTTCTTC. The variable domain in full, completed from reference TRBV7-9 and TRBJ2-1, reads DTGVSQNPRHKITKRGQNVTFRCDPISEHNRLYWYRQTLGQGPEFLTYFQNEAQLEKSRLLSDRFSAERPKGSFSTLEIQRTEQGDSAMYLCASSLDTGSLDEQFFGPGTRLTVL.